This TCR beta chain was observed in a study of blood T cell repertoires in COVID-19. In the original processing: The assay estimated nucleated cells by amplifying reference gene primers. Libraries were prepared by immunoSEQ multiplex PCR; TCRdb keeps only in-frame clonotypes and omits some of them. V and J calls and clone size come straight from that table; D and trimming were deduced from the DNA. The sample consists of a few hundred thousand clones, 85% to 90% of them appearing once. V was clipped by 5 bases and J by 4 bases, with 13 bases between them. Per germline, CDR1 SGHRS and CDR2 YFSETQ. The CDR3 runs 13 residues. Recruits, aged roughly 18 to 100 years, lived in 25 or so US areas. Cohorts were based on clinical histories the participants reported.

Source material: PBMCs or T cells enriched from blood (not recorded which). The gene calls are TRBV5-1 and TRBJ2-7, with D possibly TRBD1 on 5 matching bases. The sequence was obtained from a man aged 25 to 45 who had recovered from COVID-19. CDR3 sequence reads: CASRETVEYEQYF. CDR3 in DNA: TGCGCCAGCAGGGAGACAGTGGAATACGAGCAGTACTTC.